A single sample gave rise to the 32 T cell receptor beta chains below, sequenced in a study of T cell responses to AZD1222 COVID-19 vaccine. Measured with immunoSEQ multiplex PCR; TCRdb has only the in-frame clones, and not every one. Of tens of thousands of clones detected, about 85% appear once; the ten largest clones hold about 20%. The material sequenced was peripheral blood, taken on day 0 of AZD1222 vaccination. The receptor set was obtained from an adult in good health.

This sequence joins TRBV11-2 and TRBJ2-7; D gene uncertain. The V gene's germline CDR1 is SGHAT and CDR2 FQNNGV. There are 14 residues in the CDR3. V was trimmed by 5 bases and J by 5 bases, leaving 16 bases between them. The chain's CDR3 is CASSHPRLANEQYF. The CDR3 DNA reads TGTGCCAGCAGCCACCCTAGGCTGGCGAACGAGCAGTACTTC.

V and J are TRBV14 and TRBJ1-2; D remains ambiguous. The CDR3 consists of 14 residues. V was clipped by 1 base and J by 1 base, with 7 bases between them. Germline lookup yields CDR1 SGHDN and CDR2 FVKESK. The CDR3 nucleotides are TGTGCCAGCAGCCAAGGGAGGATTAACTATGGCTACACCTTC. Its protein is CASSQGRINYGYTF.

The V call is TRBV20-1, the J call TRBJ2-5, with TRBD2 as a possible D gene (5 bases). V lost 6 bases, J lost 5 bases, and 10 bases lay in between. This CDR3 is 11 amino acids long. The V gene's germline CDR1 is DFQATT and CDR2 SNEGSKA (reference sequence). The CDR3 region has the DNA TGCAGTGCAGGAGAGGGCGAGACCCAGTACTTC. Encoded protein: CSAGEGETQYF.

This clone turned up a few times. This rearrangement joins TRBV6-5 to TRBJ1-2, with D unclear. Trimming left V 3 bases short and J 3 bases short, with 11 bases between. The CDR3 totals 14 residues. CDR1 and CDR2 (germline): MNHEY, SVGAGI. The CDR3 coding sequence is TGTGCCAGCAGTTATGGGATTCAGGACTATGGCTACACCTTC. Translating gives CASSYGIQDYGYTF.

This chain joins TRBV28 and TRBJ1-5; D call uncertain. This CDR3 has 12 residues. CDR1 MDHEN and CDR2 SYDVKM come from the germline V gene. The germline V and J ends were trimmed by 3 bases and 5 bases, with 5 bases remaining between them. DNA for the CDR3: TGTGCCAGCAGTTTGGCCCATCAGCCCCAGCATTTT. Translation: CASSLAHQPQHF.

This chain joins TRBV6-5 and TRBJ1-1; unclear D gene. The CDR3 extends over 14 amino acids. CDR1 is MNHEY and CDR2 is SVGAGI in the germline V gene. With 2 bases removed from V and 3 bases from J, the gap between germline ends came to 10 bases. In DNA, the CDR3 is TGTGCCAGCAGTTACAGGTCGGGGTACACTGAAGCTTTCTTT. Its protein product is CASSYRSGYTEAFF.

The chain is built from TRBV5-1 and TRBJ2-7, with D tentatively TRBD1 (6 bases). This CDR3 has 20 residues. Germline V gives CDR1 SGHRS, CDR2 YFSETQ. V lost 2 bases and J lost 0, with 27 bases in between. The CDR3 nucleotides read TGCGCCAGCAGCTTTGTTGCACGGCTCACTGGACAGCCCAGCTCCTACGAGCAGTACTTC. Its protein is CASSFVARLTGQPSSYEQYF.

The CDR3 coding sequence is TGTGCCACCAGTGGAGGGGAGCATCAGCCCCAGCATTTT. This sequence encodes CATSGGEHQPQHF. This chain connects TRBV24-1 to TRBJ1-5; a weak D match, TRBD1 (5 bases). CDR1 KGHDR and CDR2 SFDVKD come from the germline V gene. The CDR3 has 13 amino acids. The V end was cut by 5 bases, the J end by 5 bases, with 9 bases between.

V usage is TRBV28 and J usage is TRBJ1-5; D not resolved. The germline V gene encodes CDR1 MDHEN and CDR2 SYDVKM. Trimming stripped 5 bases from V and 3 bases from J, with 11 bases between. The CDR3 is made up of 14 amino acids. CDR3 residues: CASSLRVVNQPQHF. The CDR3 DNA sequence: TGTGCCAGCAGTCTGAGAGTAGTCAATCAGCCCCAGCATTTT.

The chain uses TRBV29-1 and TRBJ2-7; no definite D call. This CDR3 is built from 14 residues. Germline-derived CDR1 and CDR2 are SQVTM and ANQGSEA. Trimming shortened V by 7 bases and J by 5 bases, and 21 bases separated the two germline ends. The CDR3 nucleotides read TGCAGCGCTTTGCAGTGGGCCGGTAAGGACGAGCAGTACTTC. This codes for CSALQWAGKDEQYF.

The chain combines TRBV5-1 with TRBJ1-2, with TRBD1 as a possible D gene (5 bases). Germline V gives CDR1 SGHRS, CDR2 YFSETQ. The CDR3 is 15 amino acids. The germline V and J ends were trimmed by 4 bases and 4 bases, with 17 bases remaining between them. Here the CDR3 reads CASSRSGTETYGYTF. DNA of the CDR3: TGCGCCAGCAGCCGAAGTGGGACGGAAACCTATGGCTACACCTTC.

The rearrangement uses TRBV2 and TRBJ2-7; the match to TRBD2 covers 8 bases. With 7 bases clipped from V and 4 bases from J, the junction kept 3 bases outside the gene matches. The CDR3 length is 12 residues. Per the germline V gene, CDR1 is SNHLY and CDR2 is FYNNEI. The CDR3 nucleotides are TGTGCCAGCACTCGGGGGGGGTACGAGCAGTACTTC. This codes for CASTRGGYEQYF.

The chain couples TRBV5-1 to TRBJ1-4; unclear D gene. Per germline, CDR1 SGHRS and CDR2 YFSETQ. The germline V and J ends were trimmed by 8 bases and 0 bases, with 8 bases remaining between them. The CDR3 runs 13 residues. The CDR3, as DNA: TGCGCCAGTAGGCCAACAACTAATGAAAAACTGTTTTTT. Its translation is CASRPTTNEKLFF. Supplemented by reference TRBV5-1 and TRBJ1-4, the full variable domain reads KAGVTQTPRYLIKTRGQQVTLSCSPISGHRSVSWYQQTPGQGLQFLFEYFSETQRNKGNFPGRFSGRQFSNSRSEMNVSTLELGDSALYLCASRPTTNEKLFFGSGTQLSVL.

This clone was detected once. J is TRBJ2-1 and V is TRBV4-1; 7 bases align to TRBD2. This CDR3 is 17 amino acids long. V shed 3 bases and J 5 bases; nucleotides not matched to a gene: 13. The germline V gene encodes CDR1 MGHRA and CDR2 YSYEKL. The CDR3 is CASSHRLAGKTHNEQFF. CDR3 DNA: TGCGCCAGCAGCCACCGACTAGCTGGAAAGACGCACAATGAGCAGTTCTTC.

The chain is built from TRBV19 and TRBJ1-5; 9 nucleotides align to TRBD1. Looked up from germline, CDR1 is LNHDA and CDR2 is SQIVND (reference sequence). The CDR3 loop spans 17 amino acids. The V gene end was trimmed by 3 bases and the J gene end by 2 bases; junction bases not matched to a gene: 8. In DNA form, the CDR3 reads TGTGCCAGTAGTATGCCTCCGGGGGACAGGGGCAATCAGCCCCAGCATTTT. This translates into CASSMPPGDRGNQPQHF.

The gene calls are TRBV7-9 and TRBJ2-1; 10 bases line up with TRBD1. V trimming: 2 bases; J trimming: 4 bases; junction bases outside the gene matches: 8. The CDR3 covers 17 residues. Germline V gene sequence: CDR1 SEHNR, CDR2 FQNEAQ (reference sequence). The CDR3 coding sequence is TGTGCCAGCAGCTTAAGCCCTGGGACAGGGGTGTACAATGAGCAGTTCTTC. Amino acids: CASSLSPGTGVYNEQFF.

The CDR3 loop is CSASRELNEQYF. As DNA, the CDR3 is TGCAGTGCTAGTCGGGAGTTAAACGAGCAGTACTTC. The gene calls are TRBV20-1 and TRBJ2-7; tentative D call: TRBD2 (6 bases). Trimming took off 3 bases at V and 5 bases at J, with 11 bases between the two ends. The germline V gene encodes CDR1 DFQATT and CDR2 SNEGSKA (reference sequence). This CDR3 is 12 amino acids long.

This clone was detected a few times. V and J are TRBV12-5 and TRBJ2-1, with D perhaps being TRBD1 or TRBD2 (5 bases each). V lost 4 bases to trimming and J lost 8 bases, with 18 bases between them. Germline loops: CDR1 LGHNT, CDR2 FRNRAP. The CDR3 totals 15 residues. CDR3 sequence: CASGSGLAQGDEQFF. The CDR3 region has the DNA TGTGCTAGTGGTTCAGGGCTAGCCCAAGGCGATGAGCAGTTCTTC.

This chain uses TRBV6-1 with TRBJ1-4; tentative D call: TRBD1 (6 bases). This CDR3 comprises 13 residues. Per germline, CDR1 MNHNS and CDR2 SASEGT. V was pared by 3 bases and J by 7 bases, with 9 bases between. This CDR3 is CASSDRGGEKLFF. The CDR3 DNA sequence: TGTGCCAGCAGTGACAGGGGTGGTGAAAAACTGTTTTTT.

The rearrangement joins TRBV29-1 to TRBJ1-1; TRBD1 might be the D (5 bases). V was trimmed by 8 bases and J by 4 bases, leaving 17 bases between them. Germline assignment: CDR1 SQVTM and CDR2 ANQGSEA. This CDR3 has 13 residues. As DNA, the CDR3 is TGCAGCTTCCTCGGGGGTCGGTCCACTGAAGCTTTCTTT. Its translation: CSFLGGRSTEAFF.

This chain uses TRBV28 with TRBJ2-7; D ambiguous. V gave up 4 bases and J gave up 6 bases, with 19 bases separating them. CDR1 MDHEN and CDR2 SYDVKM come from the germline V gene. There are 15 residues in the CDR3. The DNA of the CDR3 is TGTGCCAGCAGTTCCTTAATTGCCCGGGTTGGCGAGCAGTACTTC. Its translation: CASSSLIARVGEQYF.

The chain recombines TRBV10-3 with TRBJ2-3, with 8 bases matching TRBD1. V gave up 4 bases and J gave up 4 bases; unmatched junction bases: 13. The CDR3 runs to 17 residues. Germline CDR1 reads ENHRY; CDR2 reads SYGVKD. The CDR3 nucleotides read TGTGCCATCAGTGGGGGGTTACAGGGGGAGTTCGCAGATACGCAGTATTTT. As protein: CAISGGLQGEFADTQYF.

The chain employs TRBV6-5 and TRBJ2-7; 9 bases match TRBD1. The CDR3 consists of 14 residues. Per the germline V gene, CDR1 is MNHEY and CDR2 is SVGAGI. V shed 6 bases and J 4 bases; nucleotides not matched to a gene: 7. CDR3 bases: TGTGCCAGCAGGATGGGACAGGGAAGTTACGAGCAGTACTTC. As protein: CASRMGQGSYEQYF.

This chain joins TRBV5-1 and TRBJ1-1; no reliable D call. Trimming pared 4 bases from V and 1 base from J, leaving 14 bases between. Germline V CDR1 and CDR2: SGHRS, YFSETQ. The CDR3 is made up of 15 amino acids. CDR3 nucleotide sequence: TGCGCCAGCAGCCCTTCCGGGCCAAAGAACACTGAAGCTTTCTTT. Its translation is CASSPSGPKNTEAFF.

The rearrangement links TRBV11-3 to TRBJ2-5, with TRBD1 matching 7 bases. The CDR3 extends over 15 amino acids. Germline V gene lookup returns CDR1 SGHNT and CDR2 YENEEA. The J segment lost 5 bases and the V segment lost 5 bases, leaving 11 bases of the junction unmatched. Written as DNA, the CDR3 is TGTGCCAGCAGCCGTAGACAGGGATCGGGGGAGACCCAGTACTTC. Its protein product is CASSRRQGSGETQYF. The whole variable domain, filled in from reference TRBV11-3 and TRBJ2-5, reads EAGVVQSPRYKIIEKKQPVAFWCNPISGHNTLYWYLQNLGQGPELLIRYENEEAVDDSQLPKDRFSAERLKGVDSTLKIQPAELGDSAVYLCASSRRQGSGETQYFGPGTRLLVL.

This chain uses TRBV19 with TRBJ2-2; perhaps D is TRBD1 or TRBD2 (5 bases each). This CDR3 region has 14 residues. The germline V gene has CDR1 LNHDA and CDR2 SQIVND (reference sequence). With 8 bases removed from V and 1 base from J, the gap between germline ends came to 11 bases. CDR3 residues: CASLGTQNTGELFF. The CDR3 DNA is TGTGCCAGTCTTGGGACCCAGAACACCGGGGAGCTGTTTTTT.

This rearrangement joins TRBV4-1 to TRBJ1-1; TRBD1 agrees at 8 bases. Germline V CDR1 and CDR2: MGHRA, YSYEKL. The CDR3 has 14 residues. V lost 4 bases to trimming and J lost 1 base; unmatched junction nucleotides: 2. The CDR3 sequence: CASSLQGENTEAFF. CDR3 in DNA: TGCGCCAGCAGCCTACAGGGGGAGAACACTGAAGCTTTCTTT.

The rearrangement joins TRBV19 to TRBJ2-2; perhaps TRBD2 as D (6 bases). V was shortened by 6 bases and J by 3 bases, with 20 bases between the two germline ends. This CDR3 has 17 residues. Germline CDR1 LNHDA, CDR2 SQIVND (reference sequence). As DNA, the CDR3 is TGTGCCAGTAGGGCTCTCCGGGACTCGCTCGACACCGGGGAGCTGTTTTTT. Protein: CASRALRDSLDTGELFF.

This clone appeared a single time. The CDR3 sequence: CASSQQGVGNTIYF. CDR3 DNA: TGTGCCAGCAGCCAACAGGGGGTCGGAAACACCATATATTTT. This chain links TRBV13 with TRBJ1-3; the match to TRBD1 covers 8 bases. The CDR3 length is 14 residues. Germline V gene sequence: CDR1 PRHDT, CDR2 FYEKMQ (reference sequence). With 5 bases clipped from V and 4 bases from J, the junction kept 4 bases outside the gene matches.

The V and J genes are TRBV11-3 and TRBJ1-1; unclear D gene. The CDR3 sequence is 14 residues long. Trimming shortened V by 3 bases and J by 4 bases, and 12 bases separated the two germline ends. Germline assignment: CDR1 SGHNT and CDR2 YENEEA. This CDR3 reads CASSLGRTATEAFF. The CDR3 coding sequence is TGTGCCAGCAGCTTGGGTCGAACGGCCACTGAAGCTTTCTTT.

The chain carries TRBV12-5 and TRBJ1-1, with TRBD1 matching 8 bases. Trimming cost V 5 bases and J 1 base; bases outside gene matches: 6. CDR1 is LGHNT and CDR2 is FRNRAP in the germline V gene. The CDR3 is 15 amino acids. The CDR3, as DNA: TGTGCTAGTGGTGGGCAGGGGGCGCCGAACACTGAAGCTTTCTTT. Translated: CASGGQGAPNTEAFF.

The rearrangement links TRBV6-5 to TRBJ2-4, with TRBD1 matching 8 bases. J was trimmed by 2 bases and V by 6 bases; bases with no gene match: 3. The CDR3 runs to 14 residues. Germline-derived CDR1 and CDR2 are MNHEY and SVGAGI. As DNA, the CDR3 is TGTGCCAGCAGCCCCAGGGGGCCCAAAAACATTCAGTACTTC. Encoded protein: CASSPRGPKNIQYF.